These T cell receptor beta chains were read from a single sample in a study of blood T cell repertoires in COVID-19. Profiled with immunoSEQ multiplex PCR; TCRdb holds only in-frame clones, not every one. This sample has roughly 250,000 clones, with nearly 90% found just once. Source material: peripheral blood. The source is a woman aged 40 to 50 who had recovered from COVID-19. Each CDR3 is given with its conserved first and last residue. The D gene is left open where the match is weak. Where a row states a size, it is once, few, many or the class of an expanded clone; other rows omit it.

j_call v_call clone_size d_call cdr3_nt cdr3_aa
TRBJ1-2 TRBV5-1 few TRBD1 TGCGCCAGCAGCGAACAGGGGGCAAGTGGGAATGGCTACACCTTC CASSEQGASGNGYTF
TRBJ1-4 TRBV9 once TRBD1 TGTGCCAGCAGCGAACAGGGGAGGATTAATGAAAAACTGTTTTTT CASSEQGRINEKLFF
TRBJ1-2 TRBV5-4 . TRBD1 TGTGCCAGCAGCTTGAGGGCCACAGGGGCATATGGCTACACCTTC CASSLRATGAYGYTF
TRBJ2-1 TRBV5-1 . TRBD2 TGCGCCAGCAGCTCGGGAACTAGCGGGAGGGACTTCGAGCAGTTCTTC CASSSGTSGRDFEQFF
TRBJ1-5 TRBV7-2 . . TGTGCCAGCAGCTTCGGGGGGGGCTTTAGCAATCAGCCCCAGCATTTT CASSFGGGFSNQPQHF
TRBJ1-6 TRBV4-2 few . TGTGCCAGCAGCCAAGACAGGGTGTCACCCCTCCACTTT CASSQDRVSPLHF
TRBJ2-7 TRBV5-1 . . TGCGCCAGCAGCCCGGCCTCTAGCAGAGAGTCCTACGAGCAGTACTTC CASSPASSRESYEQYF
TRBJ2-3 TRBV7-2 . TRBD2 TGTGCCAGCAGCTTATACGGCGGGGGGGCCGATACGCAGTATTTT CASSLYGGGADTQYF
TRBJ1-3 TRBV19 . TRBD1 TGTGCCAGTAGTACACAGGGACAGGAGAACTCTGGAAACACCATATATTTT CASSTQGQENSGNTIYF
TRBJ2-7 TRBV5-6 . TRBD1 TGTGCCAGCAGCTACGGACAGGGTACCTACGAGCAGTACTTC CASSYGQGTYEQYF
TRBJ1-6 TRBV7-8 . TRBD1 TGTGCCAGCAGCTTTACAGGGGGTTGGAATTCACCCCTCCACTTT CASSFTGGWNSPLHF
TRBJ1-6 TRBV4-1 . . TGCGCCAGCAGCCAAGAAGGAGCAGGGAAATCACCCCTCCACTTT CASSQEGAGKSPLHF
TRBJ2-5 TRBV6-5 . TRBD2 TGTGCCAGCAGTACTAGCGGGGGATCCCAAGAGACCCAGTACTTC CASSTSGGSQETQYF
TRBJ2-3 TRBV7-8 . . TGTGCCAGCAGCTTAGCGGGAGCAGATACGCAGTATTTT CASSLAGADTQYF
TRBJ2-1 TRBV10-3 . TRBD2 TGTGCCATCAGTAGCGGGAGCTCCTACAATGAGCAGTTCTTC CAISSGSSYNEQFF
TRBJ2-2 TRBV5-5 once TRBD1 TGTGCCAGCAGCGCAACAGGGGGAAACACCGGGGAGCTGTTTTTT CASSATGGNTGELFF
TRBJ2-5 TRBV7-9 . . TGTGCCAGCAGCTTAGGGGTAGTGGGAGCCCCAGAGACCCAGTACTTC CASSLGVVGAPETQYF
TRBJ2-5 TRBV6-2/TRBV6-3 . . TGTGCCAGCAGTTACACCTCCGGACAGCAAGAGACCCAGTACTTC CASSYTSGQQETQYF
TRBJ1-3 TRBV6-5 . . TGTGCCAGTTGGACTGTTAACTCTGGAAACACCATATATTTT CASWTVNSGNTIYF
TRBJ2-5 TRBV30 . TRBD1 TGTGCCTGGAGCAAAGGACAGGGTCAAGAGACCCAGTACTTC CAWSKGQGQETQYF
TRBJ1-2 TRBV6-4 . TRBD1 TGTGCCAGCAGTGCCGGACAGGGAAGGGGACCTGACTATGGCTACACCTTC CASSAGQGRGPDYGYTF
TRBJ2-2 TRBV11-3 . TRBD1 TGTGCCAGCAGCCCCGGACAGGGTAACACCGGGGAGCTGTTTTTT CASSPGQGNTGELFF
TRBJ1-2 TRBV6-5 . . TGTGCCAGCAGTTCCTCCAGGGGTGGCTACACCTTC CASSSSRGGYTF
TRBJ1-6 TRBV6-5 once . TGTGCCAGCAGTTCTCAGGGTAATTCACCCCTCCACTTT CASSSQGNSPLHF
TRBJ1-2 TRBV4-2 . . TGTGCCAGCAGCCAAGAAGGGGCAGTCTATGGCTACACCTTC CASSQEGAVYGYTF
TRBJ2-7 TRBV11-3 . TRBD1 TGTGCCAGCAGCGGAGGGACAGGGACGTACTACGAGCAGTACTTC CASSGGTGTYYEQYF
TRBJ2-7 TRBV6-2/TRBV6-3 . TRBD2 TGTGCCAGCAGTTACCATTGGGAGGGCCCCTACGAGCAGTACTTC CASSYHWEGPYEQYF
TRBJ2-3 TRBV24-1 . TRBD2 TGTGCCACCAGTGATCCGGGACTAGCGGGAGGGCCGGCGTATACGCAGTATTTT CATSDPGLAGGPAYTQYF
TRBJ1-1 TRBV7-2 . TRBD1 TGTGCCAGCAGCCCACGATCCACCGGGACAGCTATGAACACTGAAGCTTTCTTT CASSPRSTGTAMNTEAFF
TRBJ2-1 TRBV5-1 . TRBD2 TGCGCCAGCAGCTCGACCCTAGCGGATCGATACAATGAGCAGTTCTTC CASSSTLADRYNEQFF
TRBJ2-7 TRBV9 . TRBD1 TGTGCCAGCAGCGGACAGGGCTACGAGCAGTACTTC CASSGQGYEQYF
TRBJ1-3 TRBV28 once . TGTGCCAGCAGTTCCCACAGGGCCTCTGGAAACACCATATATTTT CASSSHRASGNTIYF
TRBJ2-2 TRBV19 . TRBD2 TGTGCCAGTAGTTTGGGACTAGCGGGAAGAAATGGTCCCGGGGAGCTGTTTTTT CASSLGLAGRNGPGELFF
TRBJ1-1 TRBV7-2 . . TGTGCCAGCATACGGGGTGTGGGGAACACTGAAGCTTTCTTT CASIRGVGNTEAFF
TRBJ2-7 TRBV21-1 . . TGTGCCAGCTCGCTATCTACAGGAGTCGAGCAGTACTTC CASSLSTGVEQYF
TRBJ2-7 TRBV3-1/TRBV3-2 . TRBD1 TGTGCCAGCAGCCAAGTTGGGGGACAGGGGGCAGGGGAGCAGTACTTC CASSQVGGQGAGEQYF
TRBJ1-2 TRBV5-5 . . TGTGCCAGCAGGTCTACAGGGCGTGATGGCTACACCTTC CASRSTGRDGYTF
TRBJ2-5 TRBV3-1/TRBV3-2 . TRBD2 TGTGCCAGCAGCCAAGGACTAGCTAGAGAGACCCAGTACTTC CASSQGLARETQYF
TRBJ2-3 TRBV18 . . TGTGCCAGCTCACCCTCAGGCCTTAGCACAGATACGCAGTATTTT CASSPSGLSTDTQYF
TRBJ2-1 TRBV2 few TRBD1 TGTGCCACTCGGGGCAGGGGGCTCTACAATGAGCAGTTCTTC CATRGRGLYNEQFF
TRBJ2-7 TRBV2 . . TGTGCCAGCAGTAAGACTAGACGCGAGCAGTACTTC CASSKTRREQYF
TRBJ2-7 TRBV7-6 . . TGTGCCAGCAGCTTAGCTGGCAGGGCCGAGCAGTACTTC CASSLAGRAEQYF
TRBJ2-5 TRBV29-1 . TRBD1 TGCAGCGTTGAACCGGGACAGGGCTATGGAGAGACCCAGTACTTC CSVEPGQGYGETQYF
TRBJ2-1 TRBV6-2/TRBV6-3 . TRBD2 TGTGCCAGCAGTTACACAGGACTAGGAACGGTTGAGCAGTTCTTC CASSYTGLGTVEQFF
TRBJ1-5 TRBV5-5 . . TGTGCCAGCAGCTTGGCGGCAGACTATAGCAATCAGCCCCAGCATTTT CASSLAADYSNQPQHF
TRBJ2-7 TRBV7-2 . . TGTGCCAGCAGCTTATTACGGTCCTACGAGCAGTACTTC CASSLLRSYEQYF
TRBJ2-3 TRBV12-3/TRBV12-4 . . TGTGCCAGCAGCCCCGTGGGCCCAGATACGCAGTATTTT CASSPVGPDTQYF
TRBJ2-7 TRBV6-2/TRBV6-3 . TRBD2 TGTGCCAGCAGTTACGAGACTAGCGGGAGAGGGGCCTACGAGCAGTACTTC CASSYETSGRGAYEQYF
TRBJ2-3 TRBV9 few . TGTGCCAGCAGCGTAGAGGGGGAGGGTGCGCAGTATTTT CASSVEGEGAQYF
TRBJ2-5 TRBV11-2 . TRBD1 TGTGCCAGCAGCCCGACAGGGGGTTATGAGACCCAGTACTTC CASSPTGGYETQYF
TRBJ2-7 TRBV19 . . TGTGCCAGTAGTATCCGGGGGGGACAGGGCGCCTACGAGCAGTACTTC CASSIRGGQGAYEQYF
TRBJ2-7 TRBV7-9 . TRBD1 TGTGCCAGCAGCCTGGGACAGATCTACGAGCAGTACTTC CASSLGQIYEQYF
TRBJ2-7 TRBV19 . . TGTGCCAGTAGTATAGGGGGCGTCAACGAGCAGTACTTC CASSIGGVNEQYF
TRBJ2-7 TRBV5-5 once TRBD1 TGTGCCAGCAGCCCCGGGACAGGGATTACCTACGAGCAGTACTTC CASSPGTGITYEQYF
TRBJ1-2 TRBV7-2 . . TGTGCCAGCAGCTTAGATCGACAGGTTAATGGCTACACCTTC CASSLDRQVNGYTF